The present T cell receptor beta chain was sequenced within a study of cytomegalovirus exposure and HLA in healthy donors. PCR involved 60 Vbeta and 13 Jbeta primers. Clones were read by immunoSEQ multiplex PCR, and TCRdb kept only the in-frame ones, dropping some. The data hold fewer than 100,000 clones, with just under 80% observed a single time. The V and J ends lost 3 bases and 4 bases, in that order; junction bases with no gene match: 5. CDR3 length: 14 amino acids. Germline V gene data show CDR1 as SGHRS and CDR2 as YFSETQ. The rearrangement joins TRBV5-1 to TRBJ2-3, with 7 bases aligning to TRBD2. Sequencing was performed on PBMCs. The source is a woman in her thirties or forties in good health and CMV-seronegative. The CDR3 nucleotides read TGCGCCAGCAGCTACGGGGAGGGCCCAGATACGCAGTATTTT. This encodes CASSYGEGPDTQYF. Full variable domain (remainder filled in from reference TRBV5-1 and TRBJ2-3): KAGVTQTPRYLIKTRGQQVTLSCSPISGHRSVSWYQQTPGQGLQFLFEYFSETQRNKGNFPGRFSGRQFSNSRSEMNVSTLELGDSALYLCASSYGEGPDTQYFGPGTRLTVL.